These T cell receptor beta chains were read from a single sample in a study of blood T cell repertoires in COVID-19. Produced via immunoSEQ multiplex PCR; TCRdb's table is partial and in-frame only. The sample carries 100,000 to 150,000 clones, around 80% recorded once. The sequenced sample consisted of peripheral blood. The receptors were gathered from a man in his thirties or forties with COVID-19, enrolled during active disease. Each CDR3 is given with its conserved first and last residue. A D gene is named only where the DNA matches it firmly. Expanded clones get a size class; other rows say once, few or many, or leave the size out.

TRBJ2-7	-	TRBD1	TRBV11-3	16	TGTGCCAGCAGCTCTCCGGACAGGGGGATGTACTACGAGCAGTACTTC	CASSSPDRGMYYEQYF
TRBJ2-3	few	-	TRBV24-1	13	TGTGCCACCAGTGAGCTCGGTACAGATACGCAGTATTTT	CATSELGTDTQYF
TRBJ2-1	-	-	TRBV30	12	TGTGCCTGGAGGGCGGAGTACAATGAGCAGTTCTTC	CAWRAEYNEQFF
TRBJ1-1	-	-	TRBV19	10	TGTGCCAGTGCGGGGTCTGAAGCTTTCTTT	CASAGSEAFF
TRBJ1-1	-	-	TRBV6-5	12	TGTGCCAGCAGCCTACAGTACACTGAAGCTTTCTTT	CASSLQYTEAFF
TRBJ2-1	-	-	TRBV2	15	TGTGCCAGCAGTGAACTAGTAGACAGCTACAATGAGCAGTTCTTC	CASSELVDSYNEQFF
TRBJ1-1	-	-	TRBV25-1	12	TGTGCCAGCAGCCCCAAGAACACTGAAGCTTTCTTT	CASSPKNTEAFF
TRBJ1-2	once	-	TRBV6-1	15	TGTGCCAGCAGCTACCGGGGGACGGGAGAGCAAGGCTACACCTTC	CASSYRGTGEQGYTF
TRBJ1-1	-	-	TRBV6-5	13	TGTGCCAGCCTGACTGCGTTGAACACTGAAGCTTTCTTT	CASLTALNTEAFF
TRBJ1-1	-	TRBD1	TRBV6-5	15	TGTGCCAGCAGTTACTCGACAGGGGGCAAGACTGAAGCTTTCTTT	CASSYSTGGKTEAFF
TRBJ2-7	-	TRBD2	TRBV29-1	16	TGCAGCGTTGACCGAGGACTAGCGGGAGCTGGCTACGAGCAGTACTTC	CSVDRGLAGAGYEQYF
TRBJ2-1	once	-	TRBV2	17	TGTGCCAGCAGTTCCGCGGGGCCTGCAGGAGGCTACGGTGAGCAGTTCTTC	CASSSAGPAGGYGEQFF
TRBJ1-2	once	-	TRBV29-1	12	TGCAGCGTTGAAGGAGTTAGCTATGGCTACACCTTC	CSVEGVSYGYTF
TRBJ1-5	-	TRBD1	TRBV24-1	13	TGTGCCACCGCGGGACAGGCAGGTCAGCCCCAGCATTTT	CATAGQAGQPQHF
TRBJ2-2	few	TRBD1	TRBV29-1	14	TGCAGCGTTGAACCGGGACAGTCGACCGGGGAGCTGTTTTTT	CSVEPGQSTGELFF
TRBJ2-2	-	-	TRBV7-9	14	TGTGCCAGCAGCTTAGGGGGAGGCACCGGGGAGCTGTTTTTT	CASSLGGGTGELFF
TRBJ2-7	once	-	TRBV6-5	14	TGTGCCAGCAGTTCTGGGGACTTATCCTACGAGCAGTACTTC	CASSSGDLSYEQYF
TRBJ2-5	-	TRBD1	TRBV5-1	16	TGCGCCAGCAGCCATAATACCGGGACAGGGCGAGAGACCCAGTACTTC	CASSHNTGTGRETQYF